This record concerns one T cell receptor beta chain sequence. The data originate from a study of blood T cell repertoires in COVID-19. This table comes from immunoSEQ multiplex PCR, and its TCRdb copy is limited to in-frame clones, with some not included. The sample includes about 270,000 clones, 65% to 90% seen only once; the top ten take roughly 13%. This clonotype was obtained from a human donor in a cohort sampled during active COVID-19. Sequences were obtained from peripheral blood.

CDR3 nucleotide sequence: TGTGCCAGCCGGACTAATGAAAAACTGTTTTTT. It translates to CASRTNEKLFF. This chain links TRBV12-3 or TRBV12-4 with TRBJ1-4, with unresolved D. The CDR3 has 11 residues. With 8 bases removed from V and 2 bases from J, the gap between germline ends came to 3 bases.